The 27 T cell receptor beta chains below come from one sample, sequenced in a study of T cell changes during pregnancy in multiple sclerosis. Profiling relied on immunoSEQ multiplex PCR, and the TCRdb table lists in-frame clones only, not all of them. The data show approximately 57,000 clones, around 93% seen once. Sequences were derived from peripheral blood, sampled after pregnancy. All receptors derive from a female donor in good health, enrolled as a control in a pregnancy study.

A single count supports this clone. The genes are TRBV5-8 and TRBJ2-5; TRBD1 matches at 9 bases. V gave up 3 bases and J gave up 4 bases; unmatched junction bases: 7. The CDR3 runs 15 residues. CDR1 and CDR2 (germline): SGHTS, YDEGEE. CDR3 coding DNA: TGTGCCAGCAGCTACGGACAGGGGCAGGGAGAGACCCAGTACTTC. Translating gives CASSYGQGQGETQYF. Complete variable domain (other parts from reference TRBV5-8 and TRBJ2-5): EAGVTQSPTHLIKTRGQQATLRCSPISGHTSVYWYQQALGLGLQFLLWYDEGEERNRGNFPPRFSGRQFPNYSSELNVNALELEDSALYLCASSYGQGQGETQYFGPGTRLLVL.

For the CDR3, the DNA is TGTGCCAGCAGCGCGGGACAGGGGGCCTATTTCTACAATGAGCAGTTCTTC. It specifies CASSAGQGAYFYNEQFF. The chain couples TRBV9 to TRBJ2-1; 12 nucleotides agree with TRBD1. Looked up from germline, CDR1 is SGDLS and CDR2 is YYNGEE. This CDR3 is 17 amino acids long. V shed 3 bases and J 3 bases; nucleotides not matched to a gene: 7. Together with reference TRBV9 and TRBJ2-1, the CDR3 gives the full variable domain: DSGVTQTPKHLITATGQRVTLRCSPRSGDLSVYWYQQSLDQGLQFLIQYYNGEERAKGNILERFSAQQFPDLHSELNLSSLELGDSALYFCASSAGQGAYFYNEQFFGPGTRLTVL.

The rearrangement links TRBV2 to TRBJ2-7; the match to TRBD1 covers 11 bases. Germline V CDR1 and CDR2: SNHLY, FYNNEI. J gave up 5 bases and V 4 bases, and 7 bases lay outside the gene matches. The CDR3 contains 15 residues. CDR3 nucleotide sequence: TGTGCCAGCAGTGTTAAAACGGACAGGGGGCACGAGCAGTACTTC. Protein product: CASSVKTDRGHEQYF.

This chain connects TRBV9 to TRBJ2-7, with 10 bases matching TRBD2. CDR1 and CDR2 from the germline V gene are SGDLS and YYNGEE. The CDR3 runs to 15 residues. The V segment lost 3 bases and the J segment 3 bases; nucleotides outside the gene matches: 6. CDR3 sequence (DNA): TGTGCCAGCAGCGAGTCCGGGACTAGCGACTACGAGCAGTACTTC. Translated, it gives CASSESGTSDYEQYF.

The chain employs TRBV5-4 and TRBJ2-7; 10 bases line up with TRBD1. V gave up 4 bases and J gave up 0 bases; unmatched junction bases: 4. The CDR3 runs 15 residues. Germline assignment: CDR1 SGHNT and CDR2 YYREEE (reference sequence). CDR3 DNA sequence: TGTGCCAGCAGCGCGGACAGGGGGTTCTCCTACGAGCAGTACTTC. It codes for CASSADRGFSYEQYF. Full variable domain (remainder filled in from reference TRBV5-4 and TRBJ2-7): ETGVTQSPTHLIKTRGQQVTLRCSSQSGHNTVSWYQQALGQGPQFIFQYYREEENGRGNFPPRFSGLQFPNYSSELNVNALELDDSALYLCASSADRGFSYEQYFGPGTRLTVT.

V and J are TRBV4-3 and TRBJ2-1; 14 bases align to TRBD2. This CDR3 region has 15 residues. CDR1 is LGHNA and CDR2 is YSLEER in the germline V gene. J was trimmed by 5 bases and V by 5 bases; bases with no gene match: 2. The chain's CDR3 is CASSWTSGRHNEQFF. CDR3 nucleotides: TGCGCCAGCAGCTGGACTAGCGGGAGGCACAATGAGCAGTTCTTC.

The chain combines TRBV18 with TRBJ2-2, with D tentatively TRBD1 (6 bases). The length of the CDR3 is 15 residues. Germline CDR1 is KGHSH and CDR2 is LQKENI. The ends were cut back, 2 bases at V and 1 base at J, with 8 bases in the middle. The CDR3 is CASSPATGNTGELFF. The DNA for the CDR3 is TGTGCCAGCTCACCAGCGACAGGGAACACCGGGGAGCTGTTTTTT. The full variable domain, completed using reference TRBV18 and TRBJ2-2, is NAGVMQNPRHLVRRRGQEARLRCSPMKGHSHVYWYRQLPEEGLKFMVYLQKENIIDESGMPKERFSAEFPKEGPSILRIQQVVRGDSAAYFCASSPATGNTGELFFGEGSRLTVL.

The chain uses TRBV27 and TRBJ2-7, with TRBD1 matching 10 bases. V lost 4 bases, J lost 5 bases, and 5 bases stayed unmatched. The CDR3 extends over 14 amino acids. Germline loops: CDR1 MNHEY, CDR2 SMNVEV (reference sequence). The CDR3 DNA reads as TGTGCCAGCAGTTACGACAGGGGGCGGGACGAGCAGTACTTC. Protein sequence: CASSYDRGRDEQYF.

The rearrangement joins TRBV28 to TRBJ1-4; possibly TRBD1 for D (6 bases). This CDR3 region has 16 residues. Germline V CDR1 and CDR2: MDHEN, SYDVKM. V was trimmed by 4 bases and J by 7 bases, leaving 19 bases between them. Written as DNA, the CDR3 is TGTGCCAGCAGTTCCCCATACAGGGTAGGGCTTGAAAAACTGTTTTTT. Its translation is CASSSPYRVGLEKLFF. Filled out from reference TRBV28 and TRBJ1-4, the complete variable domain reads DVKVTQSSRYLVKRTGEKVFLECVQDMDHENMFWYRQDPGLGLRLIYFSYDVKMKEKGDIPEGYSVSREKKERFSLILESASTNQTSMYLCASSSPYRVGLEKLFFGSGTQLSVL.

This chain connects TRBV5-8 to TRBJ1-2; D may be TRBD1 (5 bases). V lost 4 bases, J lost 8 bases, and 15 bases lay in between. The CDR3 runs 13 residues. Germline-derived CDR1 and CDR2 are SGHTS and YDEGEE. DNA for the CDR3: TGTGCCAGCAGCCATCGCATGGGGGGAGGCTACACCTTC. It specifies CASSHRMGGGYTF. Combining the CDR3 with reference TRBV5-8 and TRBJ1-2 gives the whole variable domain EAGVTQSPTHLIKTRGQQATLRCSPISGHTSVYWYQQALGLGLQFLLWYDEGEERNRGNFPPRFSGRQFPNYSSELNVNALELEDSALYLCASSHRMGGGYTFGSGTRLTVV.

This sequence joins TRBV27 and TRBJ2-3; weak D call: TRBD2 (6 bases). CDR3 length: 21 residues. Trimming shortened V by 5 bases and J by 4 bases, and 34 bases separated the two germline ends. Germline CDR1 MNHEY, CDR2 SMNVEV (reference sequence). The chain's CDR3 is CASSPILGTFSHPRSADTQYF. Written as DNA, the CDR3 is TGTGCCAGCAGTCCCATACTCGGGACTTTCAGCCACCCGCGAAGCGCAGATACGCAGTATTTT.

The genes are TRBV7-2 and TRBJ1-1; the D is unclear. Germline CDR1 SGHTA, CDR2 FQGNSA. This CDR3 region has 13 residues. V was trimmed by 3 bases and J by 2 bases, leaving 7 bases between them. The CDR3 loop is CASSFSPNTEAFF. Written as DNA, the CDR3 is TGTGCCAGCAGCTTTAGTCCAAACACTGAAGCTTTCTTT.

This clone was found once. The chain is built from TRBV19 and TRBJ2-2; TRBD2 matches 8 bases. The CDR3 sequence is 15 residues long. Germline CDR1 is LNHDA and CDR2 is SQIVND (reference sequence). Losses at the gene ends were 5 bases for V and 4 bases for J; bases not matched to a gene: 6. The CDR3 here is CASSPREGGTGELFF. The DNA of the CDR3 is TGTGCCAGTAGTCCCCGGGAGGGAGGCACCGGGGAGCTGTTTTTT. Full variable domain (remainder filled in from reference TRBV19 and TRBJ2-2): DGGITQSPKYLFRKEGQNVTLSCEQNLNHDAMYWYRQDPGQGLRLIYYSQIVNDFQKGDIAEGYSVSREKKESFPLTVTSAQKNPTAFYLCASSPREGGTGELFFGEGSRLTVL.

V and J are TRBV6-6 and TRBJ1-1; no clear D. This CDR3 comprises 14 residues. Germline-derived CDR1 and CDR2 are MNHNY and SVGAGI (reference sequence). V was trimmed by 4 bases and J by 7 bases, leaving 16 bases between them. Here the CDR3 reads CASSSLAEGLEAFF. The CDR3 region has the DNA TGTGCCAGCAGTTCACTAGCGGAAGGACTTGAAGCTTTCTTT.

The gene calls are TRBV4-1 and TRBJ2-5; 12 nucleotides agree with TRBD2. The CDR3 is made up of 16 amino acids. Trimming at V came to 5 bases and at J to 9 bases, leaving 13 bases not matched to a gene. Germline CDR1 and CDR2: MGHRA and YSYEKL. The CDR3 reads CASSSAGTSGQGAQYF. CDR3 nucleotide sequence: TGCGCCAGCAGCTCCGCCGGGACTAGCGGGCAAGGAGCCCAGTACTTC.

This chain uses TRBV9 with TRBJ1-1, with D possibly being TRBD1 (5 bases). CDR1 and CDR2 (germline): SGDLS, YYNGEE. Trimming removed 0 bases at V and 3 bases at J, with 6 bases between. The CDR3 runs to 13 residues. The CDR3 DNA sequence: TGTGCCAGCAGCGTAGAGGGGTACACTGAAGCTTTCTTT. Its translation is CASSVEGYTEAFF. Combining the CDR3 with reference TRBV9 and TRBJ1-1 gives the whole variable domain DSGVTQTPKHLITATGQRVTLRCSPRSGDLSVYWYQQSLDQGLQFLIQYYNGEERAKGNILERFSAQQFPDLHSELNLSSLELGDSALYFCASSVEGYTEAFFGQGTRLTVV.

The chain uses TRBV13 and TRBJ2-3; TRBD2 agrees at 7 bases. V dropped 0 bases and J dropped 0; count of bases not matched to a gene: 6. CDR1 PRHDT and CDR2 FYEKMQ come from the germline V gene (reference sequence). The CDR3 is made up of 17 amino acids. The CDR3, as DNA: TGTGCCAGCAGCTTAGGGACTAGCTTTGAAAGCACAGATACGCAGTATTTT. It is translated as CASSLGTSFESTDTQYF.

V gene TRBV15 combines with J gene TRBJ1-4, with 7 positions matching TRBD1. V was clipped by 1 base and J by 6 bases; unmatched bases: 5. The V gene's germline CDR1 is LNHNV and CDR2 YYDKDF (reference sequence). The CDR3 spans 15 residues. CDR3 bases: TGTGCCACCAGCAGAGGAGGGACAGAGCATGAAAAACTGTTTTTT. Protein product: CATSRGGTEHEKLFF.

V usage is TRBV4-3 and J usage is TRBJ2-1; D possibly corresponds to TRBD2 (5 bases). Trimming removed 2 bases at V and 10 bases at J, with 9 bases between. The CDR3 sequence is 12 residues long. Germline loops: CDR1 LGHNA, CDR2 YSLEER. The CDR3 here is CASSQLREEQFF. The CDR3 bases are TGCGCCAGCAGCCAACTTAGGGAGGAGCAGTTCTTC.

The rearrangement links TRBV6-5 to TRBJ1-1, with 7 bases identical to TRBD1. Germline-derived CDR1 and CDR2 are MNHEY and SVGAGI. J was trimmed by 3 bases and V by 4 bases; bases with no gene match: 2. The CDR3 sequence is 13 residues long. The CDR3 reads CASSLGQYTEAFF. DNA of the CDR3: TGTGCCAGCAGTTTGGGACAGTACACTGAAGCTTTCTTT.

Notes on this clone: The CDR3 ends on some other residue instead of the conserved phenylalanine or tryptophan, so this is likely a read error. The gene calls are TRBV15 and TRBJ1-2; possible D gene TRBD1, 6 bases. CDR3 length: 14 amino acids. Looked up from germline, CDR1 is LNHNV and CDR2 is YYDKDF (reference sequence). Trimming cost V 4 bases and J 2 bases, with 11 bases left between them. The CDR3 nucleotides are TGTGCCACCAGCAAAGGGACATCAAACTATGGCTACACCCTC. Its protein is CATSKGTSNYGYTL.

The V and J genes are TRBV7-9 and TRBJ2-1; 8 bases are shared with TRBD2. CDR1 and CDR2 (germline): SEHNR, FQNEAQ (reference sequence). The V and J ends lost 3 bases and 7 bases, in that order; junction bases with no gene match: 8. This CDR3 region has 15 residues. DNA for the CDR3: TGTGCCAGCAGCTTCCCCTTCGGGAGGGTTAATGAGCAGTTCTTC. Its protein is CASSFPFGRVNEQFF.

V is TRBV10-3 and J is TRBJ1-2; maybe TRBD1 (5 bases). V was cut by 3 bases and J by 4 bases, with 15 bases left in between. This CDR3 is built from 15 residues. The germline V gene encodes CDR1 ENHRY and CDR2 SYGVKD. DNA for the CDR3: TGTGCCATCAGTGACTACGGCGGGGGGATCTATGGCTACACCTTC. Translation gives CAISDYGGGIYGYTF.

This clone was seen ten or more times. The gene calls are TRBV4-2 and TRBJ2-6, with D unresolved. Per germline, CDR1 LGHNA and CDR2 YNFKEQ. Trimming took off 4 bases at V and 0 bases at J, with 7 bases between the two ends. This CDR3 is 15 amino acids long. DNA of the CDR3: TGTGCCAGCAGCCTATCCGGCTCTGGGGCCAACGTCCTGACTTTC. Translated, it gives CASSLSGSGANVLTF.

V and J are TRBV5-1 and TRBJ1-2, with 8 bases aligning to TRBD1. The CDR3 is made up of 15 amino acids. The V gene's germline CDR1 is SGHRS and CDR2 YFSETQ. Losses at the gene ends were 0 bases for V and 2 bases for J; bases not matched to a gene: 3. CDR3 nucleotide sequence: TGCGCCAGCAGCTTGGGGACAGGGAACAACTATGGCTACACCTTC. This encodes CASSLGTGNNYGYTF.

The rearrangement links TRBV9 to TRBJ1-5; D call uncertain. V lost 0 bases, J lost 2 bases, and 6 bases lay in between. CDR3 length equals 14 residues. Looked up from germline, CDR1 is SGDLS and CDR2 is YYNGEE. For the CDR3, the DNA is TGTGCCAGCAGCGTAGTCTCGGGCAATCAGCCCCAGCATTTT. This codes for CASSVVSGNQPQHF. Together with reference TRBV9 and TRBJ1-5, the CDR3 gives the full variable domain: DSGVTQTPKHLITATGQRVTLRCSPRSGDLSVYWYQQSLDQGLQFLIQYYNGEERAKGNILERFSAQQFPDLHSELNLSSLELGDSALYFCASSVVSGNQPQHFGDGTRLSIL.

This chain links TRBV28 with TRBJ2-7; TRBD2 aligns across 7 bases. There are 13 residues in the CDR3. CDR1 and CDR2 from the germline V gene are MDHEN and SYDVKM. The ends lost 3 bases at V and 9 bases at J; junction bases unmatched: 8. This chain's CDR3 is CASSFSWGEGQYF. CDR3 sequence (DNA): TGTGCCAGCAGTTTTTCGTGGGGGGAGGGGCAGTACTTC.